Detailed here is one T cell receptor (beta chain). This record belongs to a study of identifying expanded T cells in peripheral blood. TCRdb's table, derived via immunoSEQ multiplex PCR, lists solely in-frame clones and lacks some. Seen here are some 120,000 clones, approximately 88% observed once, and the top ten hold 2.5% to 4%. The specimen was blood. This TCR came from a person between 18 and 70 years old in good health.

This CDR3 is CASSLGTEADGYTF. DNA of the CDR3: TGTGCCAGCAGCTTAGGGACGGAGGCGGATGGCTACACCTTC. This chain joins TRBV7-9 and TRBJ1-2, with D hard to call. The CDR3 contains 14 residues. Germline CDR1 is SEHNR and CDR2 is FQNEAQ (reference sequence). V was clipped by 1 base and J by 6 bases, with 12 bases between them.